This record covers a single T cell receptor (beta chain). The data derive from a study of blood T cell repertoires in COVID-19. The data were produced by immunoSEQ multiplex PCR, yet TCRdb's version contains in-frame clones alone and is incomplete. This table has about 100,000 clones, about 86% appearing once. Trimming removed 2 bases from V and 2 bases from J; junction bases left unmatched: 0. The CDR3 totals 15 residues. Germline loops: CDR1 MRHNA, CDR2 SNTAGT. This chain connects TRBV6-4 to TRBJ2-6; TRBD1 matches 7 bases. The TCR was taken from a man older than 75 with acute or convalescent COVID-19. Sequencing was carried out using peripheral blood. The CDR3 DNA reads as TGTGCCAGCAGTGACGACAGGGCTGGGGCCAACGTCCTGACTTTC. The encoded protein is CASSDDRAGANVLTF.